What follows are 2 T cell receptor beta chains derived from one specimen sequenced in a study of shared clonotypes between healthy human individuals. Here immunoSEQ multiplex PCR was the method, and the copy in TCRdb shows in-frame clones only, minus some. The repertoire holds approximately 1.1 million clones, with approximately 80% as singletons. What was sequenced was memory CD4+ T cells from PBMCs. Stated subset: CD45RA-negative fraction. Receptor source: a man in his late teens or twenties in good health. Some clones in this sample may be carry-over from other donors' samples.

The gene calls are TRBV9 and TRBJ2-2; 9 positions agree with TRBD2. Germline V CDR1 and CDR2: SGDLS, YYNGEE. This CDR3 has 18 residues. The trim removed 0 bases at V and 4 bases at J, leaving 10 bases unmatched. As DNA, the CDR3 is TGTGCCAGCAGCGTAGTCCCCCGCGCGGGAGGGCGCACCGGGGAGCTGTTTTTT. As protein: CASSVVPRAGGRTGELFF.

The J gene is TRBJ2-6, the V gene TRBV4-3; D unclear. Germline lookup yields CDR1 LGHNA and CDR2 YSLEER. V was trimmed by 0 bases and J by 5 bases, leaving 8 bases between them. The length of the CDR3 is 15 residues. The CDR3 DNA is TGCGCCAGCAGCCAAGATTACCCCCGGGCCAACGTCCTGACTTTC. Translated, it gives CASSQDYPRANVLTF.